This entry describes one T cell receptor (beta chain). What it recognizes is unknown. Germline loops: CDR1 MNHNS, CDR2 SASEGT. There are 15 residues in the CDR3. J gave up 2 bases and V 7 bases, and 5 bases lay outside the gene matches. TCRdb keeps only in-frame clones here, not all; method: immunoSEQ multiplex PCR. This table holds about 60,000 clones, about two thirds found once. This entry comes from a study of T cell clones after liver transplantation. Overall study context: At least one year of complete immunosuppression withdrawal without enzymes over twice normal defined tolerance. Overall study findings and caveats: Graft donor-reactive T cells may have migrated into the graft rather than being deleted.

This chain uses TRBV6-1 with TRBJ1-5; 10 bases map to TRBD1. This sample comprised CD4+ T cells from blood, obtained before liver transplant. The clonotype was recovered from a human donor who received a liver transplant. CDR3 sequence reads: CASISGTGGNQPQHF. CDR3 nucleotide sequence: TGTGCCAGCATAAGCGGGACAGGGGGCAATCAGCCCCAGCATTTT.